Reported below is one T cell receptor (beta chain). The source of the sample is a study of T cell changes during pregnancy in multiple sclerosis. The assay was immunoSEQ multiplex PCR, and TCRdb's table has in-frame clones only and misses some. The sample has approximately 50,000 clones, about 93% seen once. The V and J ends lost 4 bases and 2 bases, in that order; junction bases with no gene match: 8. The CDR3 spans 16 residues. Germline V gene data show CDR1 as KGHSH and CDR2 as LQKENI. The chain joins TRBV18 to TRBJ1-5, with 7 nucleotides matching TRBD1. Sequences were derived from CD4+ T cells from peripheral blood mononuclear cells, sampled after pregnancy. The TCR was taken from a female donor with multiple sclerosis, enrolled in a pregnancy study. The CDR3 is CASSLSSGGRNQPQHF. The CDR3 region has the DNA TGTGCCAGCTCACTCTCGTCAGGGGGTCGCAATCAGCCCCAGCATTTT. Complete variable domain (other parts from reference TRBV18 and TRBJ1-5): NAGVMQNPRHLVRRRGQEARLRCSPMKGHSHVYWYRQLPEEGLKFMVYLQKENIIDESGMPKERFSAEFPKEGPSILRIQQVVRGDSAAYFCASSLSSGGRNQPQHFGDGTRLSIL.